This entry is about one T cell receptor beta chain. This CDR3 region has 14 residues. The germline CDR1 and CDR2 sequences are MNHNS and SASEGT. Trimming stripped 6 bases from V and 3 bases from J, with 14 bases between. The sample originates from a study of neoadjuvant anti-PD-1 for oral cavity cancer. Noted time point: after neoadjuvant nivolumab, at surgical resection. The table came from immunoSEQ multiplex PCR; TCRdb's copy has only in-frame clones and leaves some out. The profile shows some 10,000 clones, about three fifths of them singletons. Specimen: PBMCs, collected after nivolumab (anti-PD-1) treatment. This TCR derives from a person aged 40 to 85 with oral cavity squamous cell carcinoma. J is TRBJ1-1 and V is TRBV6-1; D unclear. The CDR3, as DNA: TGTGCCAGCAGAAATTATGTCGGGGACACTGAAGCTTTCTTT. This sequence encodes CASRNYVGDTEAFF.